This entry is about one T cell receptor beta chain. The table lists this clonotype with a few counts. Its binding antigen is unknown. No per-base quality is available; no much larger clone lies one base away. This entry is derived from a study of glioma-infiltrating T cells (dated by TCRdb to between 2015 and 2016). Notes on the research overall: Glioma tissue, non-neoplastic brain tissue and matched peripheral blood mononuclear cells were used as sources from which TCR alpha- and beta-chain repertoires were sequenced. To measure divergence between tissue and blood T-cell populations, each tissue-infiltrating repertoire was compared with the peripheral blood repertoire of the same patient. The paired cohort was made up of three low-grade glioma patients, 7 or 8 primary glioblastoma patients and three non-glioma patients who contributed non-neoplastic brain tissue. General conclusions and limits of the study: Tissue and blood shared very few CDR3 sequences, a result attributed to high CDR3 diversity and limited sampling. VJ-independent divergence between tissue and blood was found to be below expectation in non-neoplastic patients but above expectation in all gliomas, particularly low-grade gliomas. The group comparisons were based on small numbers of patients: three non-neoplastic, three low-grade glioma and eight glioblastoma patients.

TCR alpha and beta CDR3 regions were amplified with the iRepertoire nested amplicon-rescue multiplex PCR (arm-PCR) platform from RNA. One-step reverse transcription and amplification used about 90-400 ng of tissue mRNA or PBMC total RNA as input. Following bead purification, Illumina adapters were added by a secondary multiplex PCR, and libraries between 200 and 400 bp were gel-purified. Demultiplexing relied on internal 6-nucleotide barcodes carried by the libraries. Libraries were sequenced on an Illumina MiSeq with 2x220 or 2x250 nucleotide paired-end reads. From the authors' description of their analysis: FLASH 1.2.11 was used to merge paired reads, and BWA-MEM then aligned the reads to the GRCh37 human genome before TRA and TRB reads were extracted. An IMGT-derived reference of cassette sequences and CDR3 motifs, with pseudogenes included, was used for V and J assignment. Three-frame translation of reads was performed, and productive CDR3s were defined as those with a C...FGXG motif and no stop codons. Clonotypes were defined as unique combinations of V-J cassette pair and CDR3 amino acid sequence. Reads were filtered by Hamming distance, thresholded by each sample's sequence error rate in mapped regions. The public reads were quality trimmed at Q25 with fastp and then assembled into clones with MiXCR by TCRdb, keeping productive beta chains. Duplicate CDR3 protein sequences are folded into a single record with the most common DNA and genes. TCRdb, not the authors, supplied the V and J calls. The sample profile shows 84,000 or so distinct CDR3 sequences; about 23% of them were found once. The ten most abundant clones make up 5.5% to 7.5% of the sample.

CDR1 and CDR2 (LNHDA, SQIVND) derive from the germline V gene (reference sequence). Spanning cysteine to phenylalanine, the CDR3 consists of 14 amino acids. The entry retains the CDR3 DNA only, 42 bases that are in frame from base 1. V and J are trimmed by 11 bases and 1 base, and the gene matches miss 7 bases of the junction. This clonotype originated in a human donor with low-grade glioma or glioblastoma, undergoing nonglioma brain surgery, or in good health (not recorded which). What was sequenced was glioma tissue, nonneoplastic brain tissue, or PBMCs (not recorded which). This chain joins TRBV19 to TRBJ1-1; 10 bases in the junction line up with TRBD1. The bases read TGTGCCTGTGGGGACAGGGGAGGGAACACTGAAGCTTTCTTT. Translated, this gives CACGDRGGNTEAFF.